The TCR beta chain described here comes from a study of blood T cell repertoires in COVID-19. Study-wide context: Researchers got acute and convalescent COVID-19 samples from the United States, Italy and Spain.

In the source study's methods: By means of reference gene primer amplification, nucleated cell counts were estimated. The table came from immunoSEQ multiplex PCR; TCRdb's copy has only in-frame clones and leaves some out. V and J calls and clone size are copied from that table; D and trimming were computed from the DNA. The table has approximately 110,000 clones, approximately 74% seen once. This clone was counted at least ten times. Seattle participants joined during active infection and were tracked over time. The germline V and J ends were trimmed by 10 bases and 5 bases, with 11 bases remaining between them. The length of the CDR3 is 12 residues. CDR1 is ENHRY, CDR2 SYGVKD, per germline.

The chain recombines TRBV10-3 with TRBJ1-4; maybe TRBD1 (6 bases). The source of this sequence is a man at least 80 years old with COVID-19, enrolled during active disease. Sequencing was performed on peripheral blood. CDR3 DNA: TGTGCCACCGGGACACAGAATGAAAAACTGTTTTTT. It codes for CATGTQNEKLFF.